Listed below are T cell receptor beta chains from one sample, sequenced in a study of CD8+ T cells in alopecia areata. Sequencing was performed with immunoSEQ multiplex PCR; in TCRdb, only in-frame clones are kept and a portion is missing. The data show roughly 30,000 clones, about three fifths seen once. Sequenced: NKG2D-high CD8+ T cells sorted from blood. These receptors all come from a human donor with alopecia areata. Each CDR3 is given with its conserved first and last residue. The D gene is left open where the match is weak. Part of the rows lack a size; the others show once, few, many or a class for expanded clones.

j_gene | d_gene | abundance | v_gene | CDR3aa | CDR3nt
TRBJ2-5 | - | - | TRBV7-9 | CASSWYGPETQYF | TGTGCCAGCAGCTGGTACGGACCCGAGACCCAGTACTTC
TRBJ1-2 | TRBD1 | - | TRBV4-3 | CASSLHRGLNYGYTF | TGCGCCAGCAGCCTACACAGGGGGCTTAACTATGGCTACACCTTC
TRBJ2-7 | TRBD1 | - | TRBV5-1 | CASSAGTGGFYEQYF | TGCGCCAGCAGCGCCGGGACAGGGGGATTCTACGAGCAGTACTTC
TRBJ2-7 | - | - | TRBV13 | CASSSIGKHSEQYF | TGTGCCAGCAGCAGCATCGGGAAGCATAGCGAGCAGTACTTC
TRBJ2-7 | - | few | TRBV30 | CAWSERIYEQYF | TGTGCCTGGAGTGAGCGGATCTACGAGCAGTACTTC
TRBJ2-7 | - | - | TRBV6-1 | CASSGYRNPYEQYF | TGTGCCAGCAGTGGATACAGGAACCCCTACGAGCAGTACTTC
TRBJ2-7 | - | - | TRBV29-1 | CSVCHDSYEQYF | TGCAGCGTTTGCCATGACTCCTACGAGCAGTACTTC
TRBJ2-1 | - | few | TRBV28 | CASRTERGEQFF | TGTGCCAGCAGAACAGAGAGAGGTGAGCAGTTCTTC
TRBJ1-4 | - | - | TRBV7-9 | CASSAVGGEVDEKLFF | TGTGCCAGCAGCGCCGTTGGCGGGGAGGTGGACGAAAAACTGTTTTTT
TRBJ2-7 | - | once | TRBV5-1 | CASSLSRGPPYEQYF | TGCGCCAGCAGCTTGTCCCGGGGGCCTCCCTACGAGCAGTACTTC
TRBJ2-5 | - | - | TRBV15 | CATSTIGETQYF | TGTGCCACCAGCACCATTGGGGAGACCCAGTACTTC
TRBJ2-6 | - | few | TRBV12-2 | CASRLAKTSGSAGANVLTF | TGTGCAAGTCGCTTAGCCAAGACTAGCGGGAGTGCCGGGGCCAACGTCCTGACTTTC
TRBJ2-1 | - | - | TRBV27 | CAINGGHNEQFF | TGTGCCATCAACGGGGGCCACAATGAGCAGTTCTTC
TRBJ2-7 | - | few | TRBV6-5 | CASSYSMSTRFYEQYF | TGTGCCAGCAGTTACTCTATGAGCACTAGATTCTACGAGCAGTACTTC
TRBJ2-7 | - | - | TRBV28 | CASSFLANRGAEQYF | TGTGCCAGCAGTTTTCTTGCTAACAGAGGGGCCGAGCAGTACTTC
TRBJ2-7 | - | - | TRBV9 | CASSGQPNEQYF | TGTGCCAGCAGCGGACAGCCCAACGAGCAGTACTTC
TRBJ2-3 | - | - | TRBV6-5 | CASSYTPLDTQYF | TGTGCCAGCAGTTACACCCCCTTGGATACGCAGTATTTT
TRBJ2-7 | - | - | TRBV7-9 | CASSGTEGILNEQYF | TGTGCCAGCAGCGGGACGGAGGGCATCCTCAACGAGCAGTACTTC
TRBJ2-7 | - | few | TRBV29-1 | CSVVTGAPQPGSYEQYF | TGCAGCGTTGTAACTGGTGCTCCGCAGCCCGGCTCCTACGAGCAGTACTTC
TRBJ2-7 | - | - | TRBV7-9 | CASSAGGSYEQYF | TGTGCCAGCAGCGCCGGGGGCTCCTACGAGCAGTACTTC
TRBJ2-7 | - | - | TRBV4-1 | CASSQDPRDTAYEQYF | TGCGCCAGCAGCCAAGATCCCCGGGACACAGCCTACGAGCAGTACTTC
TRBJ2-7 | TRBD2 | - | TRBV7-8 | CASNAGSGVYEQYF | TGTGCCAGCAACGCAGGTAGCGGGGTATACGAGCAGTACTTC
TRBJ2-3 | - | - | TRBV30 | CAWEFEGNTDTQYF | TGTGCCTGGGAGTTCGAGGGGAACACAGATACGCAGTATTTT
TRBJ2-3 | - | - | TRBV7-6 | CASSPRGGDTDTQYF | TGTGCCAGCAGCCCCAGGGGGGGTGACACAGATACGCAGTATTTT
TRBJ2-7 | - | - | TRBV4-2 | CASSARGRYEQYF | TGTGCCAGCAGCGCCCGTGGCCGGTACGAGCAGTACTTC
TRBJ2-3 | TRBD2 | - | TRBV7-9 | CASSRSGSTDTQYF | TGTGCCAGCAGTCGTAGCGGGAGCACAGATACGCAGTATTTT
TRBJ2-7 | - | once | TRBV5-1 | CASSLAVTEGSHEQYF | TGCGCCAGCAGCTTGGCAGTTACCGAGGGATCCCACGAGCAGTACTTC
TRBJ1-5 | - | few | TRBV2 | CASSDRQSGGDQPQHF | TGTGCCAGCAGTGACAGGCAGTCGGGGGGAGATCAGCCCCAGCATTTT
TRBJ2-1 | - | - | TRBV7-9 | CASSLPDLSSYNEQFF | TGTGCCAGCAGCTTACCGGACTTGAGCTCCTACAATGAGCAGTTCTTC
TRBJ2-2 | - | few | TRBV28 | CATSRRGASYTGELFF | TGTGCCACCTCCCGCCGGGGGGCCTCGTACACCGGGGAGCTGTTTTTT
TRBJ1-3 | - | - | TRBV29-1 | CSVETAVGNTIYF | TGCAGCGTAGAAACAGCGGTGGGAAACACCATATATTTT
TRBJ2-3 | TRBD2 | - | TRBV6-4 | CASSDGTSGSTDTQYF | TGTGCCAGCAGTGACGGGACTAGCGGGAGCACAGATACGCAGTATTTT
TRBJ2-3 | - | - | TRBV10-1 | CASSEHPTDTQYF | TGCGCCAGCAGTGAACACCCCACAGATACGCAGTATTTT
TRBJ2-7 | TRBD1 | - | TRBV7-6 | CASNDPGGEQYF | TGTGCCAGCAACGATCCAGGGGGTGAGCAGTACTTC
TRBJ2-1 | TRBD2 | - | TRBV6-1 | CASSGVAGEAEWVNEQFF | TGTGCCAGCAGTGGGGTAGCGGGAGAGGCGGAGTGGGTCAATGAGCAGTTCTTC
TRBJ2-7 | - | - | TRBV15 | CATSRPDNTYEQYF | TGTGCCACCAGCAGACCCGACAATACCTACGAGCAGTACTTC
TRBJ2-7 | - | - | TRBV5-1 | CASSWTAVSSYEQYF | TGCGCCAGCAGCTGGACGGCTGTCAGCTCCTACGAGCAGTACTTC
TRBJ2-1 | - | - | TRBV30 | CAWSGGGAYNEQFF | TGTGCCTGGAGTGGAGGGGGGGCCTACAATGAGCAGTTCTTC
TRBJ2-3 | TRBD2 | - | TRBV7-9 | CASSKTSGETDTQYF | TGTGCCAGCAGCAAGACTAGCGGGGAGACAGATACGCAGTATTTT
TRBJ1-2 | - | - | TRBV5-1 | CASSLEWQGANYGYTF | TGCGCCAGCAGCTTGGAGTGGCAGGGAGCGAACTATGGCTACACCTTC
TRBJ2-7 | TRBD2 | - | TRBV2 | CASRDSSGSYEQYF | TGTGCCAGCAGGGATTCTAGCGGCTCCTACGAGCAGTACTTC